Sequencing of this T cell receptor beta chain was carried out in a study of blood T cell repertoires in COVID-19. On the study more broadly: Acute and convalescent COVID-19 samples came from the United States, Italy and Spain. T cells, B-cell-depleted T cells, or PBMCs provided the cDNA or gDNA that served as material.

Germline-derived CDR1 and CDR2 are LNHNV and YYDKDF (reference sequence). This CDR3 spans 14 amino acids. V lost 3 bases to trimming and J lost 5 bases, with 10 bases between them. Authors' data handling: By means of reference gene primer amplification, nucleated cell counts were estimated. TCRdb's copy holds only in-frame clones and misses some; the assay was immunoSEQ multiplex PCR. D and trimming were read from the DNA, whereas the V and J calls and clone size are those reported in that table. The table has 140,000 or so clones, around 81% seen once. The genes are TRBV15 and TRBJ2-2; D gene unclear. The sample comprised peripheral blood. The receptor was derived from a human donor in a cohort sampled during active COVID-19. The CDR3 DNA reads TGTGCCACCAGCAGGTCCCGGGTGACCGGGGAGCTGTTTTTT. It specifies CATSRSRVTGELFF.